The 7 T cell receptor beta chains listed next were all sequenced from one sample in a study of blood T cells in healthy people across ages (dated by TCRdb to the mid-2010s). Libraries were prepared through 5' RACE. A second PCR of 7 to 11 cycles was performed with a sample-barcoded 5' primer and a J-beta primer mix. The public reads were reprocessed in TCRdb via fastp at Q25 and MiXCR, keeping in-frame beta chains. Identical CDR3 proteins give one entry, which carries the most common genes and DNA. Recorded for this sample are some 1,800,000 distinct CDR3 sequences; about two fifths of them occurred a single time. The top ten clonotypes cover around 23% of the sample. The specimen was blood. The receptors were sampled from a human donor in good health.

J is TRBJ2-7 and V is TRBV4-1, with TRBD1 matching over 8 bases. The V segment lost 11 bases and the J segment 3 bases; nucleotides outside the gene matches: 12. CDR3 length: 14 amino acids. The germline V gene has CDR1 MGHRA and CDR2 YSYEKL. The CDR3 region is CASSIQGGLYEQYF. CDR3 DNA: TGCGCCTCGTCCATACAGGGGGGACTCTACGAGCAGTACTTC.

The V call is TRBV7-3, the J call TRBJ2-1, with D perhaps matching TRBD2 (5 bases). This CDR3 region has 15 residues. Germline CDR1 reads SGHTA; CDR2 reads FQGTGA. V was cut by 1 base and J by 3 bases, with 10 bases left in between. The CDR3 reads CASSLMLTSYNEQFF. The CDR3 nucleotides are TGTGCCAGCAGCTTAATGTTAACTAGCTACAATGAGCAGTTCTTC.

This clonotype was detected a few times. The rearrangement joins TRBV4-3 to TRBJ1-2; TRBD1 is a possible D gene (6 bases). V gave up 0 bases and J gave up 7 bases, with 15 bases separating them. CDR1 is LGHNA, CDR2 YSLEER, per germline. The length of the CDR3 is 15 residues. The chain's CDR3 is CASSQDHQGRSGYTF. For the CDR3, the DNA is TGCGCCAGCAGCCAAGATCATCAGGGGCGGTCTGGCTACACCTTC.

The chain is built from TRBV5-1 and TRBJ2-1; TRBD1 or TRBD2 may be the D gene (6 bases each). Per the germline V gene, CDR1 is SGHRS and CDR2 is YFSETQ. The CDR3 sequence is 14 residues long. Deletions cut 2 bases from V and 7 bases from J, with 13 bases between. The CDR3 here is CASSFGRGLNEQFF. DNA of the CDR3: TGCGCCAGCAGCTTTGGACGGGGGCTAAATGAGCAGTTCTTC.

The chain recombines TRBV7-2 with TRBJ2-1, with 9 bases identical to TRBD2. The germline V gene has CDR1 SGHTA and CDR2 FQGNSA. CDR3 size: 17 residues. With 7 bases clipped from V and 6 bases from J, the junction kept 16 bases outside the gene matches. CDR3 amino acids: CASTLGAGGPITNEQFF. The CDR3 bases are TGTGCCAGCACCCTGGGGGCGGGGGGGCCGATCACCAATGAGCAGTTCTTC.

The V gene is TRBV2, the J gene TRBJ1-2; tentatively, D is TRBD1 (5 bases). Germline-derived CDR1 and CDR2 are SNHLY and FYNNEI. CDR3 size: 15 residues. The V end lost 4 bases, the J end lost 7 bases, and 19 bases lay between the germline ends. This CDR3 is CASSVDRMGRPGYTF. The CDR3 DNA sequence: TGTGCCAGCAGTGTTGACAGAATGGGGAGGCCTGGCTACACCTTC.

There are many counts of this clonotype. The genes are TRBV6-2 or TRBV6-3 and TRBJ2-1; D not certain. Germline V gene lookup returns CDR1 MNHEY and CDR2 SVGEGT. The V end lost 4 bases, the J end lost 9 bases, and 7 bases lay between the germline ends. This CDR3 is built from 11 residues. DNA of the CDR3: TGTGCCAGCAGTTGGAGTATTGAGCAGTTCTTC. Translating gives CASSWSIEQFF.